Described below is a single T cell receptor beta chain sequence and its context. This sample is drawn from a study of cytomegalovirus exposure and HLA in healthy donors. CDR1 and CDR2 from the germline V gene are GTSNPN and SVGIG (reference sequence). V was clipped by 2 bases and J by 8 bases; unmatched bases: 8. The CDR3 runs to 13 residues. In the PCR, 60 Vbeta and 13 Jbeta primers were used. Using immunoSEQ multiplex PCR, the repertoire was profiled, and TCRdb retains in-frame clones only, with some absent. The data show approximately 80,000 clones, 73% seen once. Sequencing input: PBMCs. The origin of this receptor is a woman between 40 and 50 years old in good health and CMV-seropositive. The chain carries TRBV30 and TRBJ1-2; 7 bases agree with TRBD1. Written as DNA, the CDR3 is TGTGCCTGGAGTCTGGGACAGATCACAGGCTACACCTTC. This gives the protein CAWSLGQITGYTF.